This note documents a single TCR beta chain sequence. Germline V gene sequence: CDR1 SGHAT, CDR2 FQNNGV. Unmatched junction bases numbered 2, after V lost 1 base and J lost 1 base. The CDR3 has 15 residues. These data belong to a study of cytomegalovirus exposure and HLA in healthy donors. Use of 60 Vbeta and 13 Jbeta primers characterized the PCR. Repertoires were generated with immunoSEQ multiplex PCR, while TCRdb's copy carries only in-frame clones and drops some. Of roughly 200,000 clones listed, about four fifths are singletons. The gene calls are TRBV11-2 and TRBJ2-5, with 8 positions matching TRBD2. The receptor was derived from a girl under 18 in good health and CMV-seropositive. The source material was PBMCs. For the CDR3, the DNA is TGTGCCAGCAGCTTAGGCGGGGGGTTCCAAGAGACCCAGTACTTC. This encodes CASSLGGGFQETQYF. Drawing the rest from reference TRBV11-2 and TRBJ2-5, the complete variable domain is EAGVAQSPRYKIIEKRQSVAFWCNPISGHATLYWYQQILGQGPKLLIQFQNNGVVDDSQLPKDRFSAERLKGVDSTLKIQPAKLEDSAVYLCASSLGGGFQETQYFGPGTRLLVL.